These T cell receptor beta chains were read from a single sample in a study of T cells after yellow fever vaccination. TCRdb used MiXCR to reprocess the 5' RACE reads, holding one entry per CDR3 protein. Of roughly 330,000 distinct CDR3 sequences in the sample, roughly 4.3% are singletons; the top ten hold 20% to 25%. The specimen was PBMCs, collected 5 days after the yellow fever booster vaccination. These receptors all come from a man younger than 35 who received the YFV17D yellow fever vaccine. Each CDR3 is given with its conserved first and last residue. A D gene is named only where the DNA matches it firmly. Some rows have no size entry. The others give once, few or many, or a class for an expanded clone.

v_call	cdr3_length	j_call	clone_size	d_call	cdr3_nt	cdr3_aa
TRBV7-3	16	TRBJ2-6	-	-	TGTGCCAGCAGCTCGCGGGCGGGAACTGGGGCCAACGTCCTGACTTTC	CASSSRAGTGANVLTF
TRBV25-1	13	TRBJ1-2	-	-	TGTGCCAGCAGTGACATGGGGGGCTATGGCTACACCTTC	CASSDMGGYGYTF
TRBV6-5	13	TRBJ2-7	few	-	TGTGCCAGCAGTTTTGGGGTTTTGACCGAGCAGTACTTC	CASSFGVLTEQYF
TRBV12-3/TRBV12-4	15	TRBJ1-5	many	-	TGTGCCAGCAGTTTAGGGGGGACGGTCAATCAGCCCCAGCATTTT	CASSLGGTVNQPQHF
TRBV11-2	15	TRBJ2-1	few	-	TGTGCCAGCAGCTTAGCTGGGACTGAACAATCTGAGCAGTTCTTC	CASSLAGTEQSEQFF
TRBV7-3	16	TRBJ2-7	many	TRBD2	TGTGCCAGCAGCCCCACGGGGACTAGCGGGCACTACGAGCAGTACTTC	CASSPTGTSGHYEQYF
TRBV28	14	TRBJ2-1	few	-	TGTGCCAGCAGTACCCTAGGGACGGGCAATGAGCAGTTCTTC	CASSTLGTGNEQFF
TRBV7-2	15	TRBJ2-5	many	-	TGTGCCAGCAGCCCTACCCTCGGGCAGGGAGAGACCCAGTACTTC	CASSPTLGQGETQYF
TRBV6-5	15	TRBJ1-6	few	TRBD1	TGTGCCAGCAGTCGACAGGGGGCGCAAGTATCACCCCTCCACTTT	CASSRQGAQVSPLHF
TRBV7-9	13	TRBJ1-1	many	-	TGTGCCAGCAGCTTACTGGTGTGGAGCGTAGCTTTCTTT	CASSLLVWSVAFF
TRBV5-1	15	TRBJ1-1	few	TRBD1	TGCGCCAGCAGCTTGCTGACAGGGATGAACACTGAAGCTTTCTTT	CASSLLTGMNTEAFF
TRBV4-3	13	TRBJ2-3	-	-	TGCGCCAGCGGGACCTTTGGAACAGATACGCAGTATTTT	CASGTFGTDTQYF
TRBV6-1	10	TRBJ2-7	few	-	TGTGCCAGCAGTGAAAACGAGCAGTACTTC	CASSENEQYF
TRBV6-2/TRBV6-3	17	TRBJ2-1	many	TRBD2	TGTGCCAGCAGTTACTCGGCCCCTAGCGGGGTATACAATGAGCAGTTCTTC	CASSYSAPSGVYNEQFF
TRBV4-3	14	TRBJ2-1	few	TRBD2	TGCGCCAGCAGCCAAGTCGGCGGGGGGAATGAGCAGTTCTTC	CASSQVGGGNEQFF
TRBV7-9	11	TRBJ2-3	many	-	TGTGCCAGCAGCTCCACAGATACGCAGTATTTT	CASSSTDTQYF
TRBV5-6	14	TRBJ1-1	few	-	TGTGCCAGCAGCTGGACAATTATGAACACTGAAGCTTTCTTT	CASSWTIMNTEAFF
TRBV5-1	12	TRBJ2-1	-	-	TGCGCCAGCAGGCGTGGAGACAATGAGCAGTTCTTC	CASRRGDNEQFF
TRBV12-3/TRBV12-4	14	TRBJ1-2	few	-	TGTGCCAGCAGCCCTGGACACCCGGTCGGTGGCTACACCTTC	CASSPGHPVGGYTF
TRBV5-1	13	TRBJ2-5	-	-	TGCGCCACCAAGAGGTGGGGCGCGGAGACCCAGTACTTC	CATKRWGAETQYF
TRBV5-6	16	TRBJ1-1	few	TRBD1	TGTGCCAGCAGCCTAGGTAGGGGGCCCGTGAACACTGAAGCTTTCTTT	CASSLGRGPVNTEAFF